The present T cell receptor beta chain was sequenced within a study of response to subunit inactivated influenza vaccine (dated by TCRdb to 2016 to 2019). Context from the whole study: The study used deep quantitative T cell receptor repertoire profiling to track responses to a trivalent subunit inactivated influenza vaccine. Overall study outcomes, separate from this receptor: The authors suggested that each seasonal influenza vaccination may recruit only a limited number of new T cells.

As concerns this clonotype: Its recognized antigen is unknown. It has no much larger one-base neighbor in the sample; base qualities were not kept.

The CDR3 measures 16 amino acids from cysteine to phenylalanine. Only CDR3 DNA is held: 48 bases, read in frame from base 1. The germline V gene provides CDR1 KGHDR and CDR2 SFDVKD. Trimming removed 0 bases from V and 3 bases from J; the gene matches leave 3 bases unexplained. The receptor library was made with RT-PCR. Sequencing was carried out with an Illumina HiSeq 2500. The public reads were run again by TCRdb, first through fastp at Q25 and then through MiXCR, and only productive beta chains were kept. All rows with the same CDR3 protein become a single entry with the most common DNA and genes. Within this sample are under 950,000 distinct CDR3 sequences, with about 20% of them counted one time only. Of the sample, roughly 10% is held by the ten largest clones.

This receptor chain uses TRBV24-1 and TRBJ2-1, with TRBD2 identical over 8 junction bases. The sequence came from a middle-aged man who received an inactivated influenza vaccine. Donor details come from another sample of the same person, matched by shared clones. The sequencing here drew on PBMCs from blood, taken roughly 5 days after vaccination. The CDR3 protein is CATSDLTSGLYNEQFF. The bases read TGTGCCACCAGTGATTTGACTAGCGGCCTCTACAATGAGCAGTTCTTC.